This passage covers 22 T cell receptor beta chains from one sample sequenced in a study of vaccination effects on CD4 cells after COVID-19 (dated by TCRdb to between 2021 and 2023). No antigen has been assigned to these receptors. The protocol used for the library was the immunoSEQ multiplex PCR assay. Held by TCRdb, this immuneACCESS table contains in-frame sequences only and omits some clones. Under half of the omission traces to an unresolved V gene where checked; the cause of the rest is unknown. The sample table shows tens of thousands of clones, and 73% are seen once. Roughly 2.1% of the sample is taken by the ten largest. After about 10 days of culture, CD4+ T cells were isolated with the EasySep CD4+ T cell isolation kit. Participants received two doses of either the BNT162b2 or the mRNA-1273 mRNA SARS-CoV-2 vaccine. Sequenced here: CD4+ T cells from PBMCs cultured without peptide, sampled after COVID-19 vaccination. The receptors derive from a human donor who received a COVID-19 vaccine.

This rearrangement joins TRBV5-1 to TRBJ2-7; D is possibly TRBD2 (7 bases). V gave up 4 bases and J gave up 7 bases, with 24 bases separating them. Germline V lookup: CDR1 SGHRS, CDR2 YFSETQ. This CDR3 has 16 residues. CDR3 loop: CASSPLGGGAPWEQYV. The DNA of the CDR3 is TGCGCCAGCAGCCCCCTTGGCGGGGGCGCCCCGTGGGAGCAGTACGTC.

This clone was counted a single time. The chain links TRBV5-1 to TRBJ2-5; D perhaps matches TRBD1 (5 bases). The length of the CDR3 is 14 residues. V shed 0 bases and J shed 5 bases, with 11 bases lying between them. CDR1 is SGHRS, CDR2 YFSETQ, per germline. The CDR3 sequence is CASSLEGAGETQYF. CDR3 sequence (DNA): TGCGCCAGCAGCTTGGAAGGGGCTGGGGAGACCCAGTACTTC. Looking up the rest from reference TRBV5-1 and TRBJ2-5 gives the full variable domain: KAGVTQTPRYLIKTRGQQVTLSCSPISGHRSVSWYQQTPGQGLQFLFEYFSETQRNKGNFPGRFSGRQFSNSRSEMNVSTLELGDSALYLCASSLEGAGETQYFGPGTRLLVL.

V and J are TRBV18 and TRBJ1-5; D gene ambiguous. CDR3 size: 13 residues. The ends were cut back, 3 bases at V and 5 bases at J, with 8 bases in the middle. Per germline, CDR1 KGHSH and CDR2 LQKENI. This CDR3 is CASSPSGYQPQHF. CDR3 bases: TGTGCCAGCTCACCGTCCGGTTATCAGCCCCAGCATTTT.

Only one count was recorded for this clone. J is TRBJ2-7 and V is TRBV7-2, with 8 bases lining up with TRBD1. The CDR3 contains 14 residues. The J segment lost 6 bases and the V segment lost 4 bases, leaving 8 bases of the junction unmatched. CDR1 and CDR2 (germline): SGHTA, FQGNSA. This CDR3 reads CASSSGQAFGEQYV. For the CDR3, the DNA is TGTGCCAGCAGCTCGGGACAGGCCTTCGGCGAGCAGTACGTC.

This clone was recorded a few times. The V and J genes are TRBV15 and TRBJ1-5; 11 bases fit TRBD1. Germline assignment: CDR1 LNHNV and CDR2 YYDKDF (reference sequence). V was clipped by 8 bases and J by 5 bases; unmatched bases: 2. This CDR3 region has 13 residues. The CDR3 region is CATGTGGYQPQHF. The CDR3 DNA is TGTGCCACCGGGACAGGGGGATATCAGCCCCAGCATTTT.

The V and J genes are TRBV3-1 (or the pseudogene TRBV3-2) and TRBJ1-5, with D possibly being TRBD1 (5 bases). Trimming took 5 bases from V and 7 from J, leaving 18 bases between them. Germline values: CDR1 LGHDT, CDR2 YNNKEL (reference sequence). This CDR3 is built from 15 residues. The CDR3 reads CASSDRGLGHQPQHF. The CDR3 nucleotides read TGTGCCAGCAGCGACCGGGGCCTAGGTCACCAGCCCCAGCATTTT.

The chain combines TRBV18 with TRBJ2-5; D gene uncertain. Germline-derived CDR1 and CDR2 are KGHSH and LQKENI. V dropped 6 bases and J dropped 0 bases, with 5 bases sitting between them. CDR3 size: 12 residues. CDR3 amino acids: CASSPNQETQYF. In nucleotides, the CDR3 is TGTGCCAGCTCGCCAAACCAAGAGACCCAGTACTTC.

This chain joins TRBV9 and TRBJ1-4; no clear D. Germline CDR1 and CDR2: SGDLS and YYNGEE. The CDR3 covers 15 residues. V shed 0 bases and J shed 8 bases, with 14 bases lying between them. CDR3 DNA sequence: TGTGCCAGCAGCGTAGGGTGGCAGGTCAGCGAAAAACTGTTTTTT. Translated: CASSVGWQVSEKLFF.

The chain is built from TRBV6-5 and TRBJ1-2, with D perhaps TRBD1 (5 bases). Germline V gene sequence: CDR1 MNHEY, CDR2 SVGAGI. The CDR3 has 13 amino acids. The V gene lost 2 bases and the J gene lost 8 bases, with 12 bases spanning the gap. CDR3 amino acids: CASSYDGAGGYTF. CDR3 DNA sequence: TGTGCCAGCAGTTACGATGGGGCTGGCGGCTACACCTTC.

This clone has a handful of counts. This chain connects TRBV29-1 to TRBJ1-5; the match to TRBD1 covers 8 bases. Germline V gives CDR1 SQVTM, CDR2 ANQGSEA. This CDR3 is built from 14 residues. V was clipped by 6 bases and J by 7 bases; unmatched bases: 11. Here the CDR3 reads CSVGDRTGMQPQHF. The CDR3, as DNA: TGCAGCGTGGGGGACAGGACGGGGATGCAGCCCCAGCATTTT.

V is TRBV30 and J is TRBJ2-5; D ambiguous. This CDR3 is 14 amino acids long. Trimming removed 2 bases at V and 2 bases at J, with 12 bases between. Germline values: CDR1 GTSNPN, CDR2 SVGIG (reference sequence). CDR3 region: CAWSSGYKQETQYF. The CDR3 DNA sequence: TGTGCCTGGAGTTCCGGGTACAAACAAGAGACCCAGTACTTC.

CDR3 sequence reads: CASSKPGQSSGNTIYF. CDR3 DNA: TGTGCCAGTAGTAAACCGGGACAGAGCTCTGGAAACACCATATATTTT. The gene calls are TRBV19 and TRBJ1-3; TRBD1 agrees at 7 bases. Germline loops: CDR1 LNHDA, CDR2 SQIVND (reference sequence). After removal of 4 bases from V and 0 bases from J, the junction contained 6 bases not matched to a gene. The CDR3 is made up of 16 amino acids. The full variable domain, its missing parts supplied by reference TRBV19 and TRBJ1-3, is DGGITQSPKYLFRKEGQNVTLSCEQNLNHDAMYWYRQDPGQGLRLIYYSQIVNDFQKGDIAEGYSVSREKKESFPLTVTSAQKNPTAFYLCASSKPGQSSGNTIYFGEGSWLTVV.

This clone was detected a few times. This rearrangement joins TRBV28 to TRBJ1-5; D is ambiguous. The V end was cut by 6 bases, the J end by 3 bases, with 12 bases between. Germline assignment: CDR1 MDHEN and CDR2 SYDVKM. This CDR3 is built from 14 residues. The CDR3 coding sequence is TGTGCCAGCAGCCGAGAGGGAATCAATCAGCCCCAGCATTTT. Protein: CASSREGINQPQHF.

This chain uses TRBV6-6 with TRBJ1-5; D perhaps matches TRBD1 (6 bases). The CDR3 is 15 amino acids. Germline V gene sequence: CDR1 MNHNY, CDR2 SVGAGI (reference sequence). Deletions cut 5 bases from V and 1 base from J, with 12 bases between. The CDR3 here is CASSTGSSSNQPQHF. DNA of the CDR3: TGTGCCAGCAGTACAGGGTCGTCGAGCAATCAGCCCCAGCATTTT.

The gene calls are TRBV13 and TRBJ1-3; D is ambiguous. CDR1 and CDR2 (germline): PRHDT, FYEKMQ (reference sequence). V was pared by 0 bases and J by 9 bases, with 9 bases between. This CDR3 has 13 amino acids. CDR3 protein: CASSLGQASTIYF. CDR3 nucleotide sequence: TGTGCCAGCAGCTTAGGCCAGGCGAGCACCATATATTTT.

J is TRBJ2-5 and V is TRBV4-3; TRBD2 is a possible D gene (6 bases). Germline V lookup: CDR1 LGHNA, CDR2 YSLEER. V lost 0 bases, J lost 5 bases, and 13 bases lay in between. The CDR3 length is 15 residues. The CDR3 spells CASSQEGGMRETQYF. The CDR3 nucleotides are TGCGCCAGCAGCCAAGAGGGGGGTATGAGGGAGACCCAGTACTTC.

The J gene is TRBJ1-6, the V gene TRBV28; unclear D gene. Germline CDR1 reads MDHEN; CDR2 reads SYDVKM. V was cut by 6 bases and J by 4 bases, with 10 bases left in between. The CDR3 has 14 amino acids. The CDR3 sequence is CASRADQYNSPLHF. CDR3 DNA sequence: TGTGCCAGCAGGGCGGACCAATATAATTCACCCCTCCACTTT.

V is TRBV28 and J is TRBJ2-6, with D unresolved. CDR1 is MDHEN and CDR2 is SYDVKM in the germline V gene. The V gene lost 1 base and the J gene lost 4 bases, with 8 bases spanning the gap. The CDR3 length is 15 residues. In nucleotides, the CDR3 is TGTGCCAGCAGTTTATCTGGGATCGGGGCCAACGTCCTGACTTTC. Amino acids: CASSLSGIGANVLTF.

This sequence joins TRBV10-3 and TRBJ1-2, with D tentatively TRBD1 (5 bases). Germline lookup yields CDR1 ENHRY and CDR2 SYGVKD. Between the trimmed V and J ends, which lost 4 bases and 2 bases, there was a span of 11 bases. This CDR3 contains 14 residues. The CDR3 reads CAISAVSGNYGYTF. The CDR3 nucleotides are TGTGCCATCAGTGCGGTCTCAGGGAACTATGGCTACACCTTC.

The chain joins TRBV28 to TRBJ1-1; D ambiguous. Trimming pared 5 bases from V and 1 base from J, leaving 14 bases between. This CDR3 contains 15 residues. CDR1 MDHEN and CDR2 SYDVKM come from the germline V gene. CDR3 region: CASSGNGRRNTEAFF. For the CDR3, the DNA is TGTGCCAGCAGTGGAAACGGACGGAGGAACACTGAAGCTTTCTTT.

The chain recombines TRBV3-1 (or the pseudogene TRBV3-2) with TRBJ2-6; no clear D gene. CDR3 size: 16 residues. The V gene's germline CDR1 is LGHDT and CDR2 YNNKEL (reference sequence). With 3 bases removed from V and 0 bases from J, the gap between germline ends came to 9 bases. The CDR3 region is CASSQVVSSGANVLTF. As DNA, the CDR3 is TGTGCCAGCAGCCAGGTGGTGTCCTCTGGGGCCAACGTCCTGACTTTC.

The chain carries TRBV6-5 and TRBJ2-7; tentatively, D is TRBD2 (7 bases). The CDR3 length is 15 residues. The V gene's germline CDR1 is MNHEY and CDR2 SVGAGI. The V end lost 6 bases, the J end lost 4 bases, and 19 bases lay between the germline ends. The CDR3 bases are TGTGCCAGCAGCTATGGTGCGGGGGCGGGGTACGAGCAGTACGTC. It is translated as CASSYGAGAGYEQYV.